This T cell receptor (beta chain) was observed in a study of T cell responses to AZD1222 COVID-19 vaccine. V was shortened by 4 bases and J by 8 bases, with 16 bases between the two germline ends. CDR3 length: 15 amino acids. The germline V gene encodes CDR1 SGHRS and CDR2 YFSETQ. Assay used: immunoSEQ multiplex PCR; TCRdb lists only in-frame clones, some missing. The table has around 130,000 clones, 85% to 90% seen once. This sequence joins TRBV5-1 and TRBJ1-6; D perhaps matches TRBD1 (5 bases). This TCR came from an adult in good health. Sequenced here: peripheral blood, sampled on day 0 of AZD1222 vaccination. CDR3 sequence: CASSASGTWDSPLHF. For the CDR3, the DNA is TGCGCCAGCAGCGCCTCCGGGACCTGGGATTCACCCCTCCACTTT. The full variable domain, completed using reference TRBV5-1 and TRBJ1-6, is KAGVTQTPRYLIKTRGQQVTLSCSPISGHRSVSWYQQTPGQGLQFLFEYFSETQRNKGNFPGRFSGRQFSNSRSEMNVSTLELGDSALYLCASSASGTWDSPLHFGNGTRLTVT.